This T cell receptor beta chain was retrieved from a study of CD8 T cells in Susac syndrome. The CDR3 contains 17 residues. V dropped 0 bases and J dropped 6; count of bases not matched to a gene: 4. The germline CDR1 and CDR2 sequences are LGHDT and YNNKEL (reference sequence). After extraction with the RNeasy kit, 0.5 to 1 ug of the RNA was reverse transcribed using random hexamers. TCRdb processed the immunoSEQ multiplex PCR reads anew with MiXCR; each CDR3 protein has one entry. Altogether some 110,000 distinct CDR3 sequences are present, about 92% being singletons, with the ten largest covering less than 0.4%.

The chain combines TRBV3-1 with TRBJ2-2; 13 bases align to TRBD2. This receptor was taken from a human donor with multiple sclerosis. The sequencing sample was made of CD8+ T cells from PBMCs. In DNA, the CDR3 is TGTGCCAGCAGCCAAGACATACTAGCGGGGGGGCCCGGGGAGCTGTTTTTT. Translating it yields CASSQDILAGGPGELFF. The full variable domain, completed using reference TRBV3-1 and TRBJ2-2, is DTAVSQTPKYLVTQMGNDKSIKCEQNLGHDTMYWYKQDSKKFLKIMFSYNNKELIINETVPNRFSPKSPDKAHLNLHINSLELGDSAVYFCASSQDILAGGPGELFFGEGSRLTVL.